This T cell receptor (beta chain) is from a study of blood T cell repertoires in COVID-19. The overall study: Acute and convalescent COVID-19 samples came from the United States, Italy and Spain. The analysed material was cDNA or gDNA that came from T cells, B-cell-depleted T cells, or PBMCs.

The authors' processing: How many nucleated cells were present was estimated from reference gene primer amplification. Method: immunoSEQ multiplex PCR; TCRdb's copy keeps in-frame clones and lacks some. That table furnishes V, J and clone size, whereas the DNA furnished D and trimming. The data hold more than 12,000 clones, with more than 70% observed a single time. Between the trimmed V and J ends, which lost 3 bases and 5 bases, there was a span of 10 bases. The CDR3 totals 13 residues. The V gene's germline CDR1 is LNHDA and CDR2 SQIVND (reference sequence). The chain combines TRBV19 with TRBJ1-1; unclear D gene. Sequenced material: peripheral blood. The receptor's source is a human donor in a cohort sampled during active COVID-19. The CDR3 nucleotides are TGTGCCAGTAGTATTTCGGGTTGGACTGAAGCTTTCTTT. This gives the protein CASSISGWTEAFF.